This is a list of T cell receptor beta chains from one sample in a study of response to subunit inactivated influenza vaccine. TCRdb re-called the RT-PCR reads through MiXCR, storing one row per CDR3 protein. Here the sample spans hundreds of thousands of distinct CDR3 sequences, 14% being singletons. The specimen comprised PBMCs from blood, sampled 14 to 15 days before vaccination. The source of these receptors is a man over 45 who received an inactivated influenza vaccine. Each CDR3 is given with its conserved first and last residue. Fields, in order: CDR3 length, J gene, clone size, V gene, D gene, CDR3 DNA, CDR3 protein. A D gene is named only where the DNA matches it firmly. Only some rows state a clone size, as once, few, many or a class for expanded clones.

13,TRBJ2-7,few,TRBV20-1,TRBD2,TGCAGTCCGATCGGGACTAGCGGGTACGAGCAGTACTTC,CSPIGTSGYEQYF
15,TRBJ2-2,many,TRBV13,TRBD2,TGTGCCAGCAGCACTAGCGGGAGGCACACCGGGGAGCTGTTTTTT,CASSTSGRHTGELFF
15,TRBJ2-3,.,TRBV27,.,TGTGCCAGCAGTTTAAGTATCAGCGCCGCAGATACGCAGTATTTT,CASSLSISAADTQYF
15,TRBJ1-3,few,TRBV7-2,.,TGTGCCAGCAGCTTAGCTACCGGAGCCGGAAACACCATATATTTT,CASSLATGAGNTIYF
14,TRBJ1-1,many,TRBV20-1,.,TGCAGTGCTAGAAATGAAGGCGTCAGGACTGAAGCTTTCTTT,CSARNEGVRTEAFF
14,TRBJ1-2,.,TRBV7-8,.,TGTGCCAGCAGCTTAGGGTCCCAGGGTTATGGCTACACCTTC,CASSLGSQGYGYTF
14,TRBJ1-6,many,TRBV20-1,.,TGCAGTGCTAGAGATGCCAGGGGTGGCTCACCCCTCCACTTT,CSARDARGGSPLHF
13,TRBJ2-5,.,TRBV20-1,.,TGCAGTGCCGCGGGACCCAACCAAGAGACCCAGTACTTC,CSAAGPNQETQYF
13,TRBJ1-2,many,TRBV12-3/TRBV12-4,.,TGTGCCAGCAGTTTAGCAGGGAACTATGGCTACACCTTC,CASSLAGNYGYTF
13,TRBJ1-1,.,TRBV2,.,TGTGCCAGCAGTGAAGACGTGAACACTGAAGCTTTCTTT,CASSEDVNTEAFF
15,TRBJ2-2,many,TRBV25-1,.,TGTGCCAGCAGCGTCAGGGGTCTAGACGGCGGGGAGCTGTTTTTT,CASSVRGLDGGELFF
14,TRBJ2-3,many,TRBV5-1,.,TGCGCCAGCAGCTTGGATACTTCCCTGGGCACGCAGTATTTT,CASSLDTSLGTQYF
15,TRBJ2-3,few,TRBV10-2,.,TGCGCCAGTCGGTTGGGGGGACGGCGCACAGATACGCAGTATTTT,CASRLGGRRTDTQYF
15,TRBJ2-7,.,TRBV6-7,TRBD2,TGTGCCAGCAGTGACAGACTAGCGGGATCCTACGAGCAGTACTTC,CASSDRLAGSYEQYF
13,TRBJ2-1,many,TRBV7-2,.,TGTGCCAGCTCCTCTCGGGGGGCGGGTGAGCAGTTCTTC,CASSSRGAGEQFF
15,TRBJ2-5,many,TRBV7-2,.,TGTGCCAGCACCCTTGGTGGGGGCCACCAAGAGACCCAGTACTTC,CASTLGGGHQETQYF
14,TRBJ1-1,few,TRBV20-1,TRBD1,TGCAGTGCTAGAGAACAGGGGCGCCGGACTGAAGCTTTCTTT,CSAREQGRRTEAFF
15,TRBJ2-7,.,TRBV20-1,.,TGCAGTGCTAGAGAGGCGGACTCCCGCTCCTACGAGCAGTACTTC,CSAREADSRSYEQYF
14,TRBJ2-1,.,TRBV5-1,TRBD1,TGCGCCAGCAACCGGGACAGTATTGACAATGAGCAGTTCTTC,CASNRDSIDNEQFF
14,TRBJ2-7,.,TRBV6-2/TRBV6-3,.,TGTGCCAGCAATAAAGGGGTTATCTCCTACGAGCAGTACTTC,CASNKGVISYEQYF
16,TRBJ2-3,.,TRBV4-2,.,TGTGCCAGCAGCCAAGGGCCGGGCCTAACCACAGATACGCAGTATTTT,CASSQGPGLTTDTQYF
16,TRBJ2-7,few,TRBV28,TRBD2,TGTGCCAGCAGTTCCCGTAGCGGGGGTTCGCCCTACGAGCAGTACTTC,CASSSRSGGSPYEQYF
15,TRBJ1-5,many,TRBV19,TRBD1,TGTGCCAGTAGTCCCGGACAGGGGCGCAATCAGCCCCAGCATTTT,CASSPGQGRNQPQHF
15,TRBJ2-2,few,TRBV5-1,TRBD2,TGCGCCAGCAGCTTGGGACTAGCGGTCACCGGGGAGCTGTTTTTT,CASSLGLAVTGELFF
16,TRBJ2-1,.,TRBV28,TRBD2,TGTGCCAGCAGAACCGGGACTAGTGGTCCCTACAATGAGCAGTTCTTC,CASRTGTSGPYNEQFF
16,TRBJ1-5,many,TRBV27,TRBD1,TGTGCCAGCAGTTTAATTGGCGCAGGGGGTTCTCAGCCCCAGCATTTT,CASSLIGAGGSQPQHF
14,TRBJ1-5,many,TRBV12-3/TRBV12-4,.,TGTGCCAGCAGTTTTTCTGGGCGCAATCAGCCCCAGCATTTT,CASSFSGRNQPQHF
13,TRBJ1-5,.,TRBV6-1,TRBD1,TGTGCCAGCAGACCAGGGGGCGGTCAGCCCCAGCATTTT,CASRPGGGQPQHF
15,TRBJ2-7,.,TRBV7-9,TRBD1,TGTGCCAGCAGCTTAGGCGGACAGGGCTTCCACGAGCAGTACTTC,CASSLGGQGFHEQYF
14,TRBJ2-5,.,TRBV6-2/TRBV6-3,.,TGTGCCAGCAGGAACCGGGCGAAGTTTTTTGGATTGTACTTC,CASRNRAKFFGLYF
16,TRBJ1-2,few,TRBV7-2,.,TGTGCCAGCAGCTTCGACGTAGAGACCACTAACTATGGCTACACCTTC,CASSFDVETTNYGYTF
15,TRBJ2-7,.,TRBV7-9,TRBD2,TGTGCCAGCAGCTTAGCGGGACTAGCGGTCTACGAGCAGTACTTC,CASSLAGLAVYEQYF
16,TRBJ2-2,.,TRBV19,.,TGTGCCAGTAGGCCATTGGCGGGAACGAACACCGGGGAGCTGTTTTTT,CASRPLAGTNTGELFF
11,TRBJ2-1,few,TRBV20-1,.,TGCAGTGCTAGAGATTGGAATGAGCAGTTCTTC,CSARDWNEQFF
18,TRBJ2-7,.,TRBV10-3,TRBD2,TGTGCCATCAGTGTCCGTCGGACTAGCGGGAGGGCAGATCTCGAGCAGTACTTC,CAISVRRTSGRADLEQYF
16,TRBJ1-5,few,TRBV5-5,.,TGTGCCAGCAGTTATGGACAGCCACTTAGCAATCAGCCCCAGCATTTT,CASSYGQPLSNQPQHF
16,TRBJ2-4,few,TRBV11-2,.,TGTGCCAGCAGTCAGGAGGGTTTGGTAGCCAAAAACATTCAGTACTTC,CASSQEGLVAKNIQYF
15,TRBJ1-2,many,TRBV7-2,TRBD1,TGTGCCAGCAGCGCGACAGGGGGTGGGAACTATGGCTACACCTTC,CASSATGGGNYGYTF
18,TRBJ2-3,few,TRBV20-1,.,TGCAGTGCTCAACCCCGGCATGATGCTCTATTCCTCACAGATACGCAGTATTTT,CSAQPRHDALFLTDTQYF
16,TRBJ2-1,.,TRBV7-9,.,TGTGCCAGCAGCTTAGTCGAGGGGGTGGCACTCCATGAGCAGTTCTTC,CASSLVEGVALHEQFF
14,TRBJ2-7,.,TRBV27,TRBD2,TGTGCCAGCAGTTTTCTGGTGGGAGGGCCCGAGCAGTACTTC,CASSFLVGGPEQYF
15,TRBJ2-1,few,TRBV27,TRBD2,TGTGCCAGCAGTCCCCGGACTAGGGCGGTGAGTGAGCAGTTCTTC,CASSPRTRAVSEQFF
13,TRBJ1-1,.,TRBV29-1,.,TGCAGCGGCCGCCGAGGTTCTGGCACTGAAGCTTTCTTT,CSGRRGSGTEAFF
15,TRBJ2-1,few,TRBV4-1,.,TGCGCCAGCAGCCATACTAGGACCGGGAACAATGAGCAGTTCTTC,CASSHTRTGNNEQFF
13,TRBJ1-2,few,TRBV27,.,TGTGCCAGCAGTTTTAGATCAGGGGCTGGCTACACCTTC,CASSFRSGAGYTF
13,TRBJ2-3,few,TRBV20-1,.,TGCAGTGCTGGAACGGGAGAGACAGATACGCAGTATTTT,CSAGTGETDTQYF
12,TRBJ2-7,.,TRBV29-1,.,TGCAGCGTTGGGCAGAGTTCCGGCGAGCAGTACTTC,CSVGQSSGEQYF
13,TRBJ2-1,many,TRBV5-1,.,TGCGCCAGCAGCTTGGGAACGCATAATGAGCAGTTCTTC,CASSLGTHNEQFF
17,TRBJ2-5,few,TRBV5-1,TRBD2,TGCGCCAGCAGCTTGGCGGGTTTGGGGGGGTCCCGAGAGACCCAGTACTTC,CASSLAGLGGSRETQYF
15,TRBJ1-1,many,TRBV4-1,.,TGCGCCAGCAGCCAAGTCCATTCAGCTAACACTGAAGCTTTCTTT,CASSQVHSANTEAFF
15,TRBJ2-1,few,TRBV9,.,TGTGCCAGCAGCGTATCTGCGGGGCGACACAATGAGCAGTTCTTC,CASSVSAGRHNEQFF
13,TRBJ2-3,many,TRBV20-1,.,TGCAGTGCTGGTCCCCCCCCGACAGATACGCAGTATTTT,CSAGPPPTDTQYF
16,TRBJ2-3,.,TRBV7-6,TRBD1,TGTGCCAACAGCCCTCGGACAGGGGCTAGCACAGATACGCAGTATTTT,CANSPRTGASTDTQYF
15,TRBJ1-3,.,TRBV12-3/TRBV12-4,.,TGTGCCAGCAGTGTATACCGGGACTTGGAAAACACCATATATTTT,CASSVYRDLENTIYF
17,TRBJ2-3,.,TRBV20-1,TRBD2,TGCAGTGCCCCTGATCTTCGACTAGCGGGGTTCACAGATACGCAGTATTTT,CSAPDLRLAGFTDTQYF
15,TRBJ1-3,many,TRBV14,.,TGTGCCAGCAGCCGGGACTTATTCTCTGGAAACACCATATATTTT,CASSRDLFSGNTIYF
17,TRBJ1-2,few,TRBV4-2,TRBD1,TGTGCCAGCAGCCAAACGGACTTGGACAGGGGGCTCTCTGGCTACACCTTC,CASSQTDLDRGLSGYTF